These T cell receptor beta chains were read from a single sample in a study of identical twins. One entry per CDR3 protein, called by TCRdb with MiXCR from the 5' RACE reads. The sample lists 650,000 to 800,000 distinct CDR3 sequences, around 8.3% occurring once. The data also belong to a second study, concerning yellow fever vaccine responses in identical twins.

The sample comprised PBMCs. Receptor source: a woman between 18 and 29 years old in good health. CDR3s include the opening cysteine and the closing phenylalanine or tryptophan. Fields, in order: V gene, CDR3 protein.

>TRBV6-2/TRBV6-3
CATQAGAYEQFF
>TRBV5-1
CASKVFDWNTDTQYF
>TRBV4-3
CASSQGLGIFSYEQYF
>TRBV7-2
CASRIPGSRADTQYF
>TRBV28
CASSPGLAGGPGRDTQYF
>TRBV2
CASSPGPSGANVLTF
>TRBV7-9
CASSQTGTVHSEQYF
>TRBV18
CASSPPQVHYGYTF
>TRBV5-1
CASSLDLSGNTIYF
>TRBV5-1
CASSSGTDHTGELFF
>TRBV28
CASSHFRDLAHQETQYF
>TRBV7-9
CASSLVGADNEQYF
>TRBV5-1
CASSLVVGYQETQYF
>TRBV7-2
CASSRLARTDTQYF
>TRBV7-9
CASSLTTASSYEQYF
>TRBV2
CASRPLGGLGTQYF
>TRBV4-2
CASSQIGLADTQYF
>TRBV30
CAWSVRLGNQPQHF
>TRBV2
CASSESDRADEQFF
>TRBV5-1
CASSMRDRGFQETQYF
>TRBV9
CASSVGTGSAYEQYF
>TRBV2
CASRGTSGGADTQYF
>TRBV4-3
CASSQDRYSYEQYF
>TRBV20-1
CSARDGRGPAYEQYF
>TRBV24-1
CATSDTSYNEQFF
>TRBV28
CASSTPGQLTDTQYF
>TRBV6-5
CASSYSQVNNYGYTF
>TRBV5-1
CASSLVLGNTIYF
>TRBV29-1
CSVKGLAYEQYF
>TRBV4-2
CASSLIGTGEVDTQYF
>TRBV9
CASSVMGGVGETQYF
>TRBV5-1
CASSPQWGGGNEQFF
>TRBV2
CASSDRTSGGYTGELFF
>TRBV3-1
CASSQGVVNEQYF
>TRBV27
CASSPRTGRGPQHF
>TRBV6-1
CASRTGTSTGRGETQYF
>TRBV29-1
CSAKDRGATEAFF
>TRBV29-1
CSVTGGAVKNIQYF
>TRBV4-3
CASSQDFSGTSYEQYF